These T cell receptor beta chains were read from a single sample in a study of T cell responses to AZD1222 COVID-19 vaccine. Assay used: immunoSEQ multiplex PCR; TCRdb lists only in-frame clones, some missing. This table holds under 200,000 clones, roughly 89% found once. Sample: peripheral blood, taken 28 days after the second AZD1222 dose. All receptors come from an adult who received the AZD1222 COVID-19 vaccine. The CDR3 runs from the conserved cysteine through the conserved F or W. The order of the fields is V gene, clone size, J gene, D gene, CDR3 protein, CDR3 DNA. A D gene is named only where the DNA matches it firmly. A row's size may be missing; if present it is once, few, many or a size class.

TRBV19,NA,TRBJ1-2,NA,CASSIKVNYGYTF,TGTGCCAGTAGTATAAAGGTTAACTATGGCTACACCTTC
TRBV4-1,NA,TRBJ1-4,NA,CASATTPVLEKLFF,TGCGCCAGCGCCACGACGCCAGTTTTGGAAAAACTGTTTTTT
TRBV19,NA,TRBJ1-2,NA,CASSTRQGGYGYTF,TGTGCCAGTAGTACGAGGCAGGGCGGCTATGGCTACACCTTC
TRBV6-5,NA,TRBJ1-4,NA,CASALTGDYEKLFF,TGTGCCAGCGCCTTGACAGGAGATTATGAAAAACTGTTTTTT
TRBV2,NA,TRBJ1-4,TRBD1,CARGTGGMSNEKLFF,TGTGCCAGGGGGACAGGGGGCATGTCTAATGAAAAACTGTTTTTT
TRBV5-8,NA,TRBJ1-3,NA,CASSVQGYSGNTIYF,TGTGCCAGCAGCGTTCAGGGATACTCTGGAAACACCATATATTTT
TRBV19,NA,TRBJ2-7,TRBD1,CASSAGTGFPYEQYF,TGTGCCAGTAGTGCCGGGACAGGTTTTCCCTACGAGCAGTACTTC
TRBV2,NA,TRBJ1-2,TRBD1,CATKDREIHGYTF,TGTGCCACCAAAGACAGGGAGATTCATGGCTACACCTTC
TRBV18,NA,TRBJ2-1,TRBD2,CASSPPSRLAGVYEQFF,TGTGCCAGCTCACCACCCAGTAGACTAGCGGGGGTTTACGAGCAGTTCTTC
TRBV4-1,NA,TRBJ1-2,TRBD1,CASSHGGQGYGYTF,TGCGCCAGCAGCCATGGGGGACAGGGCTATGGCTACACCTTC
TRBV6-1,NA,TRBJ2-7,NA,CASSEWQGNYEQYF,TGTGCCAGCAGTGAATGGCAGGGGAACTACGAGCAGTACTTC
TRBV18,NA,TRBJ1-6,NA,CASSLRPGLNSPLHF,TGTGCCAGCTCACTACGGCCGGGACTTAATTCACCCCTCCACTTT
TRBV15,NA,TRBJ2-5,NA,CATSRDRGQETQYF,TGTGCCACCAGCAGAGATAGGGGGCAAGAGACCCAGTACTTC
TRBV3-1/TRBV3-2,NA,TRBJ1-1,TRBD1,CASSHMDREAFF,TGTGCCAGCAGCCATATGGACAGGGAAGCTTTCTTT
TRBV28,once,TRBJ2-7,TRBD1,CASSHRDRAYEQYF,TGTGCCAGCAGCCACAGGGACAGGGCCTACGAGCAGTACTTC
TRBV7-2,NA,TRBJ1-4,TRBD1,CASSARQGTNEKLFF,TGTGCCAGCAGCGCGCGACAGGGTACTAATGAAAAACTGTTTTTT
TRBV6-5,NA,TRBJ1-4,NA,CASSYFRSTFNEKLFF,TGTGCCAGCAGTTACTTCAGGTCTACTTTCAATGAAAAACTGTTTTTT
TRBV9,few,TRBJ2-1,NA,CASTPTVGTSGEQFF,TGTGCCAGCACCCCTACGGTGGGGACCTCCGGCGAGCAGTTCTTC
TRBV3-1/TRBV3-2,once,TRBJ2-7,TRBD1,CASSRRQGSRGEQYF,TGTGCCAGCAGCCGTAGACAGGGATCCAGGGGCGAGCAGTACTTC
TRBV6-2/TRBV6-3,NA,TRBJ2-2,NA,CASSYRAGELFF,TGTGCCAGCAGTTACCGGGCCGGGGAGCTGTTTTTT
TRBV10-2,NA,TRBJ2-7,NA,CASRMQGYEQYF,TGCGCCAGCCGGATGCAGGGATACGAGCAGTACTTC
TRBV5-1,NA,TRBJ2-7,NA,CASSRDTLYEQYF,TGCGCCAGCAGTCGGGACACCCTCTACGAGCAGTACTTC
TRBV5-1,few,TRBJ1-1,NA,CASSYGQSEAFF,TGCGCCAGCAGCTACGGACAGAGTGAAGCTTTCTTT
TRBV6-1,NA,TRBJ2-1,NA,CASSELGGGNEQFF,TGTGCCAGCAGTGAACTCGGGGGAGGCAATGAGCAGTTCTTC
TRBV11-2,NA,TRBJ2-1,NA,CASSLPSLARVNEQFF,TGTGCCAGCAGCTTACCCAGTCTAGCTCGCGTCAATGAGCAGTTCTTC
TRBV10-1,NA,TRBJ1-1,NA,CASSANRLTEAFF,TGCGCCAGCAGTGCAAATAGGCTCACTGAAGCTTTCTTT
TRBV3-1/TRBV3-2,NA,TRBJ2-7,TRBD2,CASSQVWGGGYEQYF,TGTGCCAGCAGCCAAGTCTGGGGGGGAGGCTACGAGCAGTACTTC
TRBV2,NA,TRBJ2-5,NA,CASGRGQETQYF,TGTGCCAGCGGACGGGGGCAAGAGACCCAGTACTTC
TRBV3-1/TRBV3-2,NA,TRBJ2-7,TRBD2,CASSQFPGLAYEQYF,TGTGCCAGCAGCCAGTTTCCGGGACTAGCCTACGAGCAGTACTTC